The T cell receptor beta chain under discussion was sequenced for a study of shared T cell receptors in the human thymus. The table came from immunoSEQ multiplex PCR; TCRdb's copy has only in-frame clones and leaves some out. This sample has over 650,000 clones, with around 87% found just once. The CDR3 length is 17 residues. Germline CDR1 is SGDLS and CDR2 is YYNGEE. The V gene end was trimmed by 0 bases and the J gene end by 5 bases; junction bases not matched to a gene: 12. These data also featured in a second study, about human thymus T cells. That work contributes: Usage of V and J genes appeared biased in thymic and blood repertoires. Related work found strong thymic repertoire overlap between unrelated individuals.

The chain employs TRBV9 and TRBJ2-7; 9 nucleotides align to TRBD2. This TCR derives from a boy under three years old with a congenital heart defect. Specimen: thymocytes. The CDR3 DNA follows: TGTGCCAGCAGCGTAGTAGCGGGGGACCTGGGCCTTCACGAGCAGTACTTC. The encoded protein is CASSVVAGDLGLHEQYF.